This T cell receptor beta chain is from a study of shared clonotypes between healthy human individuals. About the research overall: A couple of female and a few male donors aged 18 to 49 were enrolled. Each donor contributed plates that comprised three CD4 naive, three CD4 memory, two CD8 naive and one CD8 memory.

Generated by immunoSEQ multiplex PCR, the TCRdb table keeps only in-frame clones and is missing some. The sample carries a few million clones, more than 85% recorded once. This TCR came from a man between 18 and 35 years old in good health. Some clones in this sample may be carry-over from other donors' samples. Sequenced: naive CD4+ T cells from PBMCs. Subset in this sample: CD45RA+ positively selected.

CDR3 residues: CASSYSTSNGELFF. In DNA form, the CDR3 reads TGTGCCAGCAGTTACTCGACCTCCAACGGGGAGCTGTTTTTT. The rearrangement joins TRBV6-5 to TRBJ2-2; D unresolved. The CDR3 consists of 14 residues. V dropped 0 bases and J dropped 7 bases, with 9 bases sitting between them. Germline assignment: CDR1 MNHEY and CDR2 SVGAGI.